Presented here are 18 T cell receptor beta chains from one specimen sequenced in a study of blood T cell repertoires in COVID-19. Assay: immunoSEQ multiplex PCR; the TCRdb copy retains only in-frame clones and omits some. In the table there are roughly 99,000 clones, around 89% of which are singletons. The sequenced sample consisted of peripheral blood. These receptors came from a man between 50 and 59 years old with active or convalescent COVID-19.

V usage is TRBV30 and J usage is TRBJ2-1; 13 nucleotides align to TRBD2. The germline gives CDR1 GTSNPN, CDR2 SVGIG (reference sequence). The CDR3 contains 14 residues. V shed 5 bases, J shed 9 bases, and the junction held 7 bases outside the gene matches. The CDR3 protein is CAWARGLAGTEQFF. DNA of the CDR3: TGTGCCTGGGCCCGGGGACTAGCGGGAACTGAGCAGTTCTTC.

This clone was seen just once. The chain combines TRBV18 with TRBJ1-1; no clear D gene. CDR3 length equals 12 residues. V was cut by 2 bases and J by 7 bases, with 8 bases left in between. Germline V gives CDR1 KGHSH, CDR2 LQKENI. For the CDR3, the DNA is TGTGCCAGCTCACCAGGAGGCGGTGAAGCTTTCTTT. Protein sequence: CASSPGGGEAFF.

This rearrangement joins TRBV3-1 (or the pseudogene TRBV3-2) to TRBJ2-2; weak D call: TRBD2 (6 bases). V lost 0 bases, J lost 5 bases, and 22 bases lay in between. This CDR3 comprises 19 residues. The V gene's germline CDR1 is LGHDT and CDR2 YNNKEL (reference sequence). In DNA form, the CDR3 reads TGTGCCAGCAGCCAAGACCAGGCCAGGGACTTTCCGTTTACCGGGGAGCTGTTTTTT. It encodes CASSQDQARDFPFTGELFF.

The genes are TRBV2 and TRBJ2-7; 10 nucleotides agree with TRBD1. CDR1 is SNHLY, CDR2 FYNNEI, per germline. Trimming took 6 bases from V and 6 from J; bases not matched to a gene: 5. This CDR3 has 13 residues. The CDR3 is CASRGTGVSEQYF. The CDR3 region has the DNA TGTGCCAGCAGGGGGACAGGGGTCTCCGAGCAGTACTTC. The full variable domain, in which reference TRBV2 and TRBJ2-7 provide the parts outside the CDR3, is EPEVTQTPSHQVTQMGQEVILRCVPISNHLYFYWYRQILGQKVEFLVSFYNNEISEKSEIFDDQFSVERPDGSNFTLKIRSTKLEDSAMYFCASRGTGVSEQYFGPGTRLTVT.

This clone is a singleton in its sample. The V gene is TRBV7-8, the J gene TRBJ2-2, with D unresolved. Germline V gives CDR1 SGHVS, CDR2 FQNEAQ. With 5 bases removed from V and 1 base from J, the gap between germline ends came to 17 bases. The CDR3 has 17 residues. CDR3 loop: CASSVNQIIKNTGELFF. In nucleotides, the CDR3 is TGTGCCAGCAGCGTCAACCAGATAATCAAGAACACCGGGGAGCTGTTTTTT.

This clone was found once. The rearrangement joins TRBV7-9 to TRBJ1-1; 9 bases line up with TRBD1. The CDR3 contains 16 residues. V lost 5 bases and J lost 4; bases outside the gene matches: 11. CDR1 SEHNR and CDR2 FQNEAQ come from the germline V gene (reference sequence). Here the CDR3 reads CASSRPGQGGPTEAFF. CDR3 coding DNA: TGTGCCAGCAGCCGCCCGGGACAGGGTGGTCCCACTGAAGCTTTCTTT.

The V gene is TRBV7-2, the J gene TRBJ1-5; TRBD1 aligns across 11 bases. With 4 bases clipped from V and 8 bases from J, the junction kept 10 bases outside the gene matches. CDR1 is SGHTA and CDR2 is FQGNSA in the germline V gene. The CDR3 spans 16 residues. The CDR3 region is CASSSGGGQGAKPQHF. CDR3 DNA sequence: TGTGCCAGCAGCTCGGGGGGAGGACAGGGGGCGAAGCCCCAGCATTTT.

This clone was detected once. CDR3 residues: CAITQRELNEQFF. The CDR3 region has the DNA TGTGCCATCACCCAGCGGGAGCTCAATGAGCAGTTCTTC. This chain links TRBV10-3 with TRBJ2-1, with 8 positions matching TRBD2. The CDR3 is 13 residues long. From germline, CDR1 is ENHRY and CDR2 SYGVKD. Unmatched junction bases numbered 5, after V lost 7 bases and J lost 6 bases.

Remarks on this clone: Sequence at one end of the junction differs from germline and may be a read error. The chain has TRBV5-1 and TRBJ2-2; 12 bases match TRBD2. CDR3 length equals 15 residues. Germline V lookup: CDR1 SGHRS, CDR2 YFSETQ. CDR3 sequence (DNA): TGCGCCAGCAGCTGGACTAGCGGGAACTCCGGGGAGCTGTTTTTT. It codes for CASSWTSGNSGELFF.

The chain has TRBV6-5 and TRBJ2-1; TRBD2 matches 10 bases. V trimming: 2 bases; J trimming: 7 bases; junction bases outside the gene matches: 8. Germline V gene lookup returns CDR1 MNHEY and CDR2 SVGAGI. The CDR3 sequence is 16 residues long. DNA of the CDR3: TGTGCCAGCAGTTACCCCACTAGCGGGACCGCAAATGAGCAGTTCTTC. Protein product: CASSYPTSGTANEQFF.

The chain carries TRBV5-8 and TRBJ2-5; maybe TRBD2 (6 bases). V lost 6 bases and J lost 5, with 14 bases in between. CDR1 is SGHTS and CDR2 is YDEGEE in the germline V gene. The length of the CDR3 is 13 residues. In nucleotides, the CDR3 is TGTGCCAGCACCCCCTCGGGGAGGGAGACCCAGTACTTC. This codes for CASTPSGRETQYF.

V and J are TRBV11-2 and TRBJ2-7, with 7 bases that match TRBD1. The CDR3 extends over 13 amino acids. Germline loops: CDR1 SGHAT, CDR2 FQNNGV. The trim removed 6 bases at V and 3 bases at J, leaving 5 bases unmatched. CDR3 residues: CASRETGYYEQYF. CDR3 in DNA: TGTGCCAGCAGAGAGACAGGGTACTACGAGCAGTACTTC.

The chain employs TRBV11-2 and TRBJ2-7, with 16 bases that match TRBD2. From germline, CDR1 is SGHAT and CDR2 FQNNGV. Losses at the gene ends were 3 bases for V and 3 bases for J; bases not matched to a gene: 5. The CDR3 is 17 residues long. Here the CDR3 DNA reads TGTGCCAGCAGCTTTGGGGGACTAGCGGGAGGGCTCTACGAGCAGTACTTC. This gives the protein CASSFGGLAGGLYEQYF.

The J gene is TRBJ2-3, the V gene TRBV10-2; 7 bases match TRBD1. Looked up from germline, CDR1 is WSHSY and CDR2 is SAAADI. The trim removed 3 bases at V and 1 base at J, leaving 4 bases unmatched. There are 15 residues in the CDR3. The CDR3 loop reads CASSDPGQGTDTQYF. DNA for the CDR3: TGCGCCAGCAGTGACCCTGGACAGGGCACAGATACGCAGTATTTT.

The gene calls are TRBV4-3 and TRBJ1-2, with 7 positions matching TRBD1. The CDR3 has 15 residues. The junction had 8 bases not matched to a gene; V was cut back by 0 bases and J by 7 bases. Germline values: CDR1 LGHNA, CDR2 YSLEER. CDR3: CASSQEDRWSSGYTF. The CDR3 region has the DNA TGCGCCAGCAGCCAAGAGGACAGGTGGTCGTCTGGCTACACCTTC.

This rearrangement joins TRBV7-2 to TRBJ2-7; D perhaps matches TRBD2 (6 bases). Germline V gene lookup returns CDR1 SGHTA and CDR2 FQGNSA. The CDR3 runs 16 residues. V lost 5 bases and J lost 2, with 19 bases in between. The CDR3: CASSAGGGAQTYEQYF. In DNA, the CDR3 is TGTGCCAGCAGCGCCGGCGGAGGGGCCCAAACCTACGAGCAGTACTTC.

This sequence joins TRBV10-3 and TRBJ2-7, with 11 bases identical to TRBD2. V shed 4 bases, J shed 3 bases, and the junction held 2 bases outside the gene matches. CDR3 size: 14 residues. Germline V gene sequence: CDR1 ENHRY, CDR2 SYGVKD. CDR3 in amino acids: CAISAGLADYEQYF. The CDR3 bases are TGTGCCATCAGTGCGGGACTAGCGGACTACGAGCAGTACTTC.

The CDR3 region is CASSVFLDGTGDGGTDTQYF. The CDR3 DNA sequence: TGTGCCAGCAGTGTGTTTTTAGACGGGACAGGGGATGGGGGCACAGATACGCAGTATTTT. V is TRBV6-1 and J is TRBJ2-3; TRBD1 matches at 10 bases. The CDR3 is made up of 20 amino acids. Trimming at V came to 4 bases and at J to 1 base, leaving 17 bases not matched to a gene. The germline V gene encodes CDR1 MNHNS and CDR2 SASEGT.